A selection of T cell receptor beta chains follows, all from one sample in a study of long-term antiretroviral therapy in people with HIV. Using immunoSEQ multiplex PCR, the repertoire was profiled, and TCRdb retains in-frame clones only, with some absent. The profile shows approximately 21,000 clones, 76% of them singletons. The sample in question was unsorted PBMCs, obtained 0.5 years before starting antiretroviral therapy. The source is a man younger than 30 with HIV. Both conserved end residues are trimmed from each CDR3.

TRBV6-1	TRBJ1-1	ASSDVTNTEAF
TRBV19	TRBJ1-1	ASSISGGARDTEAF
TRBV4-3	TRBJ2-7	ASSQDRTAGFDEQY
TRBV7-6	TRBJ2-7	ASSLEGGNPNYEQY
TRBV10-1	TRBJ1-1	ASSESVDDTEAF
TRBV9	TRBJ2-2	ASSRNTGELF
TRBV25-1	TRBJ1-1	ASRRVTGSFTEAF
TRBV28	TRBJ2-7	ASSSPLEQFVYEQY
TRBV27	TRBJ2-3	ASSSSGTGHTQY
TRBV13	TRBJ2-5	ASSSSGGAGETQY
TRBV6-5	TRBJ2-7	ASSSGTGFYEQY
TRBV2	TRBJ1-2	ASTGTTNGYT
TRBV9	TRBJ1-1	ASGESAEAF
TRBV19	TRBJ2-3	ASSINWARNTDTQY
TRBV25-1	TRBJ1-1	ASSDQTGLNTEAF
TRBV19	TRBJ1-5	ASSSLTRGDQPQH
TRBV27	TRBJ2-5	ASSLDRSQGTQY
TRBV19	TRBJ1-1	ASSTQQGVNTEAF
TRBV19	TRBJ1-1	ASSTLDSLNTEAF
TRBV6-4	TRBJ1-4	ASSDGASLQTNEKLF
TRBV19	TRBJ2-3	ASSARDRFTDTQY
TRBV5-1	TRBJ2-7	ASSPGLGGYEQY
TRBV9	TRBJ2-1	ASSVGQFNNEQF
TRBV27	TRBJ2-7	ASSFRVGSSYEQY
TRBV5-4	TRBJ1-1	ASSLRRVARNSEAF
TRBV9	TRBJ2-1	ASSGGGYDEQF
TRBV5-6	TRBJ2-3	ASSLDGRGPSTDTQY
TRBV10-3	TRBJ2-7	AISERDRSYEQY
TRBV29-1	TRBJ2-1	SVEEGRTGGGPWEQF
TRBV5-1	TRBJ1-1	ASSLTGGTEAF
TRBV29-1	TRBJ2-5	SVVPLALSGYETQY
TRBV6-1	TRBJ1-6	ASSPAGEGSPLH
TRBV5-4	TRBJ1-2	ASSRGGTAINYGYT
TRBV6-5	TRBJ1-3	ASSSPLSGNTIY
TRBV7-7	TRBJ2-7	ASSFLAGREYEQY
TRBV5-1	TRBJ2-3	ASSAPGQGSFLRDTQY
TRBV28	TRBJ2-7	ASSLFVGTGRNQGYEQY
TRBV4-3	TRBJ2-7	ASSQEYAGLGHEQY
TRBV7-9	TRBJ2-1	ASSEGGYPYNEQF
TRBV14	TRBJ2-1	ASSQVEFAEQF
TRBV5-5	TRBJ2-7	ASSPTLKETGRSSYEQY
TRBV28	TRBJ2-7	ASSLTGGTYEQY
TRBV11-2	TRBJ2-7	ASSSLEQY
TRBV28	TRBJ1-1	ASSLDQTGGGDTEAF
TRBV7-6	TRBJ1-1	ASSDRDNTEAF
TRBV6-6	TRBJ2-3	ASQKTVSTDTQY
TRBV9	TRBJ1-1	ASSVVVTGPNTEAF
TRBV6-5	TRBJ2-5	ASSYVGEETQY
TRBV2	TRBJ2-7	ASSEVGTPHEQY
TRBV9	TRBJ1-2	ASSVGAGSYGYT
TRBV7-2	TRBJ1-5	ASSHPGNQPQH
TRBV6-1	TRBJ1-1	ASSAFLQGINTEAF
TRBV5-4	TRBJ2-7	ASSPRTGGARSYEQY
TRBV19	TRBJ2-7	ASSTDFREYEQY
TRBV5-1	TRBJ2-7	ASSLAQGAYSYEQY
TRBV9	TRBJ1-5	ASSETGNGNQPQH
TRBV10-3	TRBJ2-7	AISESSGVRGSYEQY